The rows below give T cell receptor beta chains drawn from one sample of a study of blood T cell repertoires in COVID-19. Sequencing was performed with immunoSEQ multiplex PCR; in TCRdb, only in-frame clones are kept and a portion is missing. Among 150,000 to 200,000 clones listed, around four fifths were seen once. The sample taken for sequencing was peripheral blood. The receptors stem from a woman older than 75 with active or convalescent COVID-19. The CDR3 runs from the conserved cysteine through the conserved F or W. Each record gives: J gene, V gene, CDR3 protein.

TRBJ2-1 TRBV5-1 CASSSSGGPYNEQFF
TRBJ2-1 TRBV5-1 CASSLASGGANEQFF
TRBJ1-1 TRBV30 CAWSVRRGRIVVPEAFF
TRBJ2-7 TRBV5-8 CASSFYGTTSYEQYF
TRBJ1-2 TRBV9 CASSSTGTGGYTF
TRBJ2-6 TRBV19 CASTLRVSGANVLTF
TRBJ2-1 TRBV6-5 CASSYGRGPNEQFF
TRBJ1-6 TRBV18 CASSMGQEGSPLHF
TRBJ1-6 TRBV7-9 CASSTPPGGNSPLHF
TRBJ1-1 TRBV14 CASSQWEGGYTEAFF
TRBJ1-2 TRBV6-2/TRBV6-3 CASSSRTGIGYGYTF
TRBJ1-3 TRBV9 CASSVDAGSGNTIYF
TRBJ2-5 TRBV24-1 CATSDSGKGNQETQYF
TRBJ2-4 TRBV6-5 CASTDYGKNIQYF
TRBJ2-2 TRBV6-4 CASSERQTANTGELFF
TRBJ2-6 TRBV11-3 CASSFTTAGANVLTF
TRBJ1-5 TRBV6-1 CASSEGQGSQYSNQPQHF
TRBJ1-2 TRBV10-3 CAISEQAYGYTF
TRBJ2-2 TRBV12-3/TRBV12-4 CASMGGTGELFF
TRBJ1-6 TRBV13 CASSFAVDNSPLHF
TRBJ1-1 TRBV28 CASSISPPGEGAFF
TRBJ2-7 TRBV13 CASSSRLAVGYEQYF
TRBJ2-5 TRBV7-9 CASSFSGTAETQYF
TRBJ1-3 TRBV6-4 CASRLSGNTIYF
TRBJ1-6 TRBV2 CASSFDRDSPLHF
TRBJ1-2 TRBV10-3 CATIPNLGGFYGYTF
TRBJ1-5 TRBV19 CASWEAGNSNQPQHF
TRBJ2-7 TRBV24-1 CATSDSRSKTGEQYF
TRBJ2-1 TRBV28 CASSSSGGTSYNEQFF
TRBJ2-5 TRBV4-3 CASSQDWSQSRETQYF
TRBJ1-2 TRBV6-2/TRBV6-3 CASSYAGANYGYTF
TRBJ2-1 TRBV6-5 CATTPRGGAWEQFF
TRBJ1-5 TRBV15 CATSRDPTGEISQPQHF
TRBJ1-2 TRBV10-3 CAISEGGHLGYGYTF
TRBJ1-2 TRBV18 CASSPLNRGGSYGYTF
TRBJ2-5 TRBV11-2 CASSSPRGFETQYF
TRBJ2-1 TRBV6-5 CASSYSSFPSEQFF
TRBJ1-2 TRBV6-5 CASSYSDFNYGYTF
TRBJ2-2 TRBV27 CASSLGARSGGELFF
TRBJ1-2 TRBV18 CASSHSGVQANYGYTF
TRBJ2-7 TRBV4-1 CASSLYGQSSYEQYF
TRBJ2-5 TRBV18 CASSPPGRAQETQYF
TRBJ1-5 TRBV11-3 CASSHDQATQPQHF
TRBJ1-2 TRBV6-5 CASSYRQGADGYTF
TRBJ2-1 TRBV27 CASSFNPGLAGGLNEQFF
TRBJ1-2 TRBV11-2 CASSLDRVYGYTF
TRBJ2-7 TRBV3-1/TRBV3-2 CASSTHDRDEQYF